This T cell receptor (beta chain) was documented in a study of shared clonotypes between healthy human individuals. This clone was detected only once. Participating donors were healthy, HIV-negative adults free of recent acute infections or vaccinations. Caucasian adults residing in Nashville, Tennessee made up all the donors. Germline values: CDR1 SGHVS, CDR2 FNYEAQ. The trim removed 5 bases at V and 4 bases at J, leaving 11 bases unmatched. This CDR3 comprises 16 residues. The method was immunoSEQ multiplex PCR; TCRdb's version includes in-frame clones alone and lacks a portion of them. This table holds 2 million to 2.5 million clones, over 90% found once.

V gene TRBV7-6 combines with J gene TRBJ2-5; 9 bases agree with TRBD1. The clonotype comes from a man between 18 and 29 years old in good health. Some clones in this sample may be carry-over from other donors' samples. The sample consisted of naive CD4+ T cells from PBMCs. Regarding subset: CD45RA+ positively selected. The CDR3 loop reads CASSPTTDRGRETQYF. The CDR3 nucleotides are TGTGCCAGCAGCCCTACTACGGACAGGGGTCGAGAGACCCAGTACTTC.